Following are 10 T cell receptor beta chains from one sample sequenced in a study of blood T cell repertoires in COVID-19. Profiled with immunoSEQ multiplex PCR; TCRdb holds only in-frame clones, not every one. The repertoire holds 310,000 or so clones, almost 90% seen once, with around 1.7% in the top ten. The sequenced sample consisted of PBMCs or T cells enriched from blood (not recorded which). The source of these receptors is a woman aged 18-29 years with acute COVID-19.

The chain joins TRBV6-5 to TRBJ2-7; 9 bases line up with TRBD1. V was pared by 0 bases and J by 4 bases, with 4 bases of the junction left unmatched. The CDR3 totals 15 residues. The germline V gene encodes CDR1 MNHEY and CDR2 SVGAGI. CDR3 loop: CASSYSNRGPYEQYF. CDR3 nucleotides: TGTGCCAGCAGTTACTCGAACAGGGGGCCTTACGAGCAGTACTTC.

V gene TRBV28 combines with J gene TRBJ2-7, with a weak D call TRBD2 (6 bases). The V and J ends lost 2 bases and 1 base respectively, with 9 bases between them. Germline V gene data show CDR1 as MDHEN and CDR2 as SYDVKM. This CDR3 comprises 14 residues. The CDR3 sequence is CASSLGGVSYEQYF. The CDR3 DNA sequence: TGTGCCAGCAGTTTAGGCGGGGTATCCTACGAGCAGTACTTC.

The chain recombines TRBV18 with TRBJ2-1; a possible D gene is TRBD2 (6 bases). The germline V and J ends were trimmed by 4 bases and 9 bases, with 7 bases remaining between them. CDR1 and CDR2 (germline): KGHSH, LQKENI. The CDR3 runs to 11 residues. DNA of the CDR3: TGTGCCAGCTCACTTAGCGGTGAGCAGTTCTTC. Encoded protein: CASSLSGEQFF.

This chain connects TRBV11-2 to TRBJ2-1; D call uncertain. The V gene's germline CDR1 is SGHAT and CDR2 FQNNGV. V lost 7 bases to trimming and J lost 4 bases, with 14 bases between them. The CDR3 sequence is 14 residues long. This chain's CDR3 is CASNPGSTYNEQFF. The CDR3 DNA is TGTGCCAGCAACCCTGGTTCTACGTACAATGAGCAGTTCTTC.

The chain recombines TRBV18 with TRBJ1-1, with D maybe TRBD1 (5 bases). This CDR3 region has 15 residues. In germline, CDR1 is KGHSH, CDR2 LQKENI. V shed 0 bases and J shed 5 bases, with 13 bases lying between them. The CDR3 loop reads CASSPPGLWGTEAFF. CDR3 DNA sequence: TGTGCCAGCTCACCACCGGGACTGTGGGGGACTGAAGCTTTCTTT.

The CDR3 nucleotides are TGTGCCAGCAGTGAATGGGCTGGCAGGGGGGTGGCAGATACGCAGTATTTT. It encodes CASSEWAGRGVADTQYF. V gene TRBV6-1 combines with J gene TRBJ2-3; TRBD1 is a possible D gene (7 bases). Germline CDR1 is MNHNS and CDR2 is SASEGT. The CDR3 is 17 amino acids. V lost 2 bases to trimming and J lost 4 bases, with 19 bases between them.

This chain joins TRBV27 and TRBJ2-1; D might be TRBD1 (6 bases). Trimming took off 5 bases at V and 0 bases at J, with 14 bases between the two ends. The CDR3 is 16 amino acids. Germline loops: CDR1 MNHEY, CDR2 SMNVEV (reference sequence). The CDR3 coding sequence is TGTGCCAGCAGTCGTATCCGGACAGTCTCCTACAATGAGCAGTTCTTC. This encodes CASSRIRTVSYNEQFF.

The table lists this clone with a count of one. The chain combines TRBV15 with TRBJ2-3; D might be TRBD2 (6 bases). CDR3 length equals 16 residues. Trimming took 0 bases from V and 2 from J, leaving 12 bases between them. Germline V gene lookup returns CDR1 LNHNV and CDR2 YYDKDF (reference sequence). The CDR3 DNA is TGTGCCACCAGCAGAGATTCGGGCGGGATCACAGATACGCAGTATTTT. Translating gives CATSRDSGGITDTQYF.

This clone has a single count. The chain is built from TRBV10-2 and TRBJ2-3; 7 bases map to TRBD1. The CDR3 contains 14 residues. Per the germline V gene, CDR1 is WSHSY and CDR2 is SAAADI. V shed 7 bases and J 4 bases; nucleotides not matched to a gene: 8. The CDR3 region is CASNRQGSADTQYF. DNA of the CDR3: TGCGCCAGCAATAGACAGGGAAGTGCAGATACGCAGTATTTT.

The CDR3 region is CASSTKPGHTSPLHF. The CDR3 region has the DNA TGTGCCAGTAGTACTAAACCGGGACATACATCACCCCTCCACTTT. The chain links TRBV19 to TRBJ1-6; the D gene is possibly TRBD1 (6 bases). The V end lost 4 bases, the J end lost 10 bases, and 17 bases lay between the germline ends. This CDR3 has 15 amino acids. Germline V gene lookup returns CDR1 LNHDA and CDR2 SQIVND (reference sequence).